The present entry profiles one T cell receptor (beta chain) with its context. The antigen it recognizes is unknown. No base-level quality is on record; no much larger clone is a single base apart. The donors were healthy, HIV-negative adults with no recently reported acute infections or vaccinations. Every donor was a Caucasian adult residing in Nashville, Tennessee, USA. CD4+ T cells were enriched by magnetic negative selection, after which naive cells were positively selected on CD45RA and the negative fraction was taken as the memory subset. Blood was obtained by leukapheresis, after which PBMCs were separated by Ficoll-Histopaque density gradient centrifugation and cryopreserved in liquid nitrogen vapor phase. Analytical flow cytometry was used to check the purity and quantity of every magnetically sorted T cell population. Each sorted fraction had its genomic DNA isolated and then quantified by UV absorbance on a Nanodrop 2000c.

V is clipped by 3 bases and J by 6 bases, and the sequence between their germline boundaries is 15 bases long. Reading from cysteine to phenylalanine, the CDR3 counts 15 amino acids. Only the CDR3 part of the read is kept: 45 bases, read in frame from the first base. CDR1 WNHNN and CDR2 SYGVQD were looked up in the germline V gene (reference sequence). Using the deep immunoSEQ assay, multiplex PCR amplified TCR CDR3 regions from genomic DNA. Extracted genomic DNA from each cell subset was spread evenly across all wells of several immunoSEQ 96-well plates, with each plate serving as a replicate. Each replicate PCR for sorted subsets received roughly 200 ng genomic DNA, equal to tens of thousands of T cell genomes. Purified libraries were quantified with a Qubit 3.0 fluorometer, sized on a Bioanalyzer 2100, and re-quantified with the KAPA Library Quantification kit. A separate single-read 150-cycle Illumina NextSeq 550 flow cell was used to sequence each immunoSEQ 96-well plate. For the original study's pipeline: Because the immunoSEQ output held only junctional sequences and lacked quality scores, the filtering could not match the filtering applied to full-length reads. To assign V/J genes and CDR3, sequences were annotated using PyIR, a Python wrapper for IgBLAST v1.9, with IMGT germline references. Any read was removed if the V/J assignment was weak (E-value above 1e-6), the CDR3 was missing, or the read contained stop codons, out-of-frame junctions, or ambiguous translated residues. V3J clonotypes were defined by identical inferred V gene, J gene, and CDR3 amino acid sequence. Percentage overlap between repertoires was computed as shared unique clonotypes divided by the size of the smaller repertoire. Richness of each repertoire was evaluated using RTK rarefaction, the Chao1 estimator, and Recon v2.1 estimates of unobserved clonotypes. Generation probabilities for all TCRbeta clonotypes obtained by the gDNA method from a handful of donors were computed using OLGA. TCRdb retrieved this table from immuneACCESS and kept in-frame rearrangements only. Not all clones are present; in checked studies, unresolved V genes account for under half, and no reason is known for the remainder. That table supplies the V and J calls and clone size; D and trimming were determined from the DNA. The sample table contains over a million clones; only one count was recorded for 65% to 80% of them. Approximately 1.5% of the sample comes from the top ten.

The data were obtained in a study of shared clonotypes between healthy human individuals (dated by TCRdb to 2018 to 2020). Regarding the complete study: The cohort included three men and a couple of women between 18 and 49 years of age. Per donor, three plates each were used for CD4 naive and CD4 memory, two for CD8 naive, and one for CD8 memory. To estimate repertoire size and how much clonotype sharing occurs between individuals, the study deeply sequenced the blood TCR repertoires of five healthy adults. To increase sequencing depth and limit assay-specific biases, TCR repertoire library preparation and sequencing were carried out by different laboratories using diverse techniques. Per donor, leukapheresis produced somewhere between about 0.8 and 9 billion PBMCs.

Findings and caveats that apply to the study as a whole: Compared with non-shared clonotypes, clonotypes shared by all four sorted-subset donors had higher generation probabilities. Incomplete sequencing was indicated by rarefaction of sorted-subset datasets, despite the large sequencing depth. Sampling was restricted to blood, and TCR repertoires in tissues likely differ from the TCR repertoires found in blood. Larger estimated clonotype richness was generally found for naive subsets than for memory subsets. The genetic and exposure-history diversity represented was limited by the small number of donors. Pairwise subsampling indicated that sequencing depth was expected to affect the degree of clonotype sharing among donors. Sharing across a few donors was observed for about 5% of naive CD4, about 4% of naive CD8, over 2% of memory CD4, and about 0.38% of memory CD8 clonotypes.

The TCR was taken from a man younger than 30 in good health. The sequenced sample was memory CD4+ T cells sorted from blood. Taken with the paper, the label for cell subset or site translates to: CD45RA-negative fraction. The chain joins TRBV10-1 to TRBJ2-4; perhaps TRBD1 is the D gene, with 5 bases matching. The sequenced DNA is TGCGCCAGCAGTGACCACCCTGGGGCTGGAAACATTCAGTACTTC. Its amino acids are CASSDHPGAGNIQYF.